The TCR beta chain described here comes from a study of T cells in Graves' hyperthyroidism and ophthalmopathy. Findings and caveats of the study: Blood shared most expanded thyroid clonotypes above 0.001. Ophthalmopathy could be told apart from stable hyperthyroidism with a 13 V-J model. Onset of ophthalmopathy came a median around 7.1 months after the model predicted it.

Exclusion of a patient resulted from uncontrolled infection, other autoimmune disease, pregnancy or lactation. Of note for this clonotype: The target antigen is unknown. A much larger clone is a single base away; this may be a read error.

Template material for amplifying TCR beta CDR3 regions consisted of RNA transcripts. HTBI primers were used for first-round RT-PCR of the TCR CDR3. Via MiXCR, TCRdb re-called the multiplex PCR reads, giving one row per CDR3 protein. The data contain fewer than 400,000 distinct CDR3 sequences, around a quarter of them seen just once; the ten biggest clones take up around 79%. Trimming took off 3 bases at V and 8 bases at J, with 20 bases between the two ends. Germline CDR1 and CDR2: SGHVS and FQNEAQ. CDR3 size: 16 residues. V gene TRBV7-8 combines with J gene TRBJ2-1, with D possibly matching TRBD2 (6 bases). The receptor was derived from a man aged 50 or older with Graves' hyperthyroidism. The sequencing input was blood. CDR3 protein: CASSFNPTRLMDEQFF. The CDR3 bases are TGTGCCAGCAGCTTCAACCCGACTAGGTTGATGGATGAGCAGTTCTTC.